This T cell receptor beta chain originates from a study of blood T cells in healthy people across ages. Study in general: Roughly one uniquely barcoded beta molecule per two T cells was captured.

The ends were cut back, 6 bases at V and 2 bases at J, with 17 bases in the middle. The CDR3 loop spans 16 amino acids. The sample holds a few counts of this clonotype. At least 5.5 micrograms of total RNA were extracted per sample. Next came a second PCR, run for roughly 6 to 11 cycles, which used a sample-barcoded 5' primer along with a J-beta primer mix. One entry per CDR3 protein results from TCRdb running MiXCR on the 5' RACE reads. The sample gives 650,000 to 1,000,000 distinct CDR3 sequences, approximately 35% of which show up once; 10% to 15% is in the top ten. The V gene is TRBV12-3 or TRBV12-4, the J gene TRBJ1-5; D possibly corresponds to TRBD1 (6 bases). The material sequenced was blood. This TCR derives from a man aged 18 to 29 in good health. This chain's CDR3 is CASSPRGGGGNQPQHF. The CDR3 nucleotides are TGTGCCAGCAGCCCCCGGGGGGGCGGGGGCAATCAGCCCCAGCATTTT.